What follows are 21 T cell receptor beta chains derived from one specimen sequenced in a study of tumor-infiltrating lymphocytes in primary liver carcinoma. Making TCR beta cDNA involved approximately 480 ng total RNA and a constant-region primer. Modified slightly, ARM-PCR produced TCR beta libraries over three nested multiplex PCR rounds. Running about 11 cycles apiece, the first two PCR rounds relied on TRBV1-TRBV30 forward primers together with a C-beta reverse primer. TCRdb re-called the multiplex PCR reads through MiXCR, storing one row per CDR3 protein. The profile shows roughly 120,000 distinct CDR3 sequences, less than 80% of them singletons. For each extraction, RNA and DNA were obtained together from 20-30 mg of unsorted bulk tissue. Sequenced sample: liver tumor tissue from sampling region 1. Subset of the sample: tumor region T1, superior pole. These receptors originate from a woman aged 60-75 years with primary liver carcinoma and hepatitis B virus infection.

Points on this clonotype: The junction departs from germline at one end; a sequencing error may be responsible. The rearrangement links TRBV11-2 to TRBJ2-5, with D unresolved. This CDR3 spans 14 amino acids. Germline-derived CDR1 and CDR2 are SGHAT and FQNNGV. The CDR3 DNA sequence: TGTTCCAGCAGCTTTGATCATAGAGGAAAGACCCAGTACTTC. Encoded protein: CSSSFDHRGKTQYF.

This chain uses TRBV19 with TRBJ2-1; 8 bases are a match to TRBD1. The CDR3 is 19 residues long. J gave up 4 bases and V 0 bases, and 14 bases lay outside the gene matches. Germline-derived CDR1 and CDR2 are LNHDA and SQIVND (reference sequence). CDR3 region: CASSIDPGTGRVQYNEQFF. The CDR3 bases are TGTGCCAGTAGTATAGATCCTGGGACAGGCCGGGTCCAGTACAATGAGCAGTTCTTC.

As regards this clonotype: This may come from a read error, since a much larger clone is one base off. V gene TRBV6-1 combines with J gene TRBJ2-7, with 11 positions matching TRBD1. V gave up 4 bases and J gave up 6 bases; unmatched junction bases: 5. This CDR3 comprises 14 residues. Germline values: CDR1 MNHNS, CDR2 SASEGT. CDR3 nucleotides: TGTGCCAGCAGTGGGATAGGACAGGGGGCCGAGCAGTACTTC. Translated, it gives CASSGIGQGAEQYF.

Remarks on this clonotype: Being one base from a much bigger clone, this may be a read error. The chain combines TRBV6-5 with TRBJ2-1; D may be TRBD2 (5 bases). This CDR3 has 18 amino acids. Trimming shortened V by 2 bases and J by 0 bases, and 17 bases separated the two germline ends. Germline-derived CDR1 and CDR2 are MNHEY and SVGAGI. DNA of the CDR3: TGTGCCAGCAGTTACATCCCCAGCGGAGTGGACTCCTACAATGAGCAGTTCTTC. Translating gives CASSYIPSGVDSYNEQFF.

In its sample, this clonotype is medium-sized (0.01 to 0.1%). The CDR3 region is CASSPRDRVPEAFF. CDR3 DNA sequence: TGTGCCAGCAGCCCACGAGACAGGGTACCTGAAGCTTTCTTT. This chain connects TRBV11-2 to TRBJ1-1; TRBD1 matches at 7 bases. The germline CDR1 and CDR2 sequences are SGHAT and FQNNGV. The CDR3 runs 14 residues. With V trimmed by 5 bases and J by 6 bases, 9 bases remained unmatched.

This chain links TRBV11-2 with TRBJ2-2; D is possibly TRBD1 or TRBD2 (7 bases each). CDR3 length: 14 amino acids. Trimming took 9 bases from V and 5 from J, leaving 16 bases between them. CDR1 SGHAT and CDR2 FQNNGV come from the germline V gene. CDR3 loop: CARSPGGVTGELFF. The CDR3 nucleotides read TGTGCCAGAAGTCCAGGGGGGGTTACCGGGGAGCTGTTTTTT. Looking up the rest from reference TRBV11-2 and TRBJ2-2 gives the full variable domain: EAGVAQSPRYKIIEKRQSVAFWCNPISGHATLYWYQQILGQGPKLLIQFQNNGVVDDSQLPKDRFSAERLKGVDSTLKIQPAKLEDSAVYLCARSPGGVTGELFFGEGSRLTVL.

This chain connects TRBV6-5 to TRBJ1-1; D gene ambiguous. CDR3 length: 14 residues. Per germline, CDR1 MNHEY and CDR2 SVGAGI. The V and J ends lost 6 bases and 2 bases respectively, with 13 bases between them. The CDR3 nucleotides read TGTGCCAGCAGGGCGGAAAAGGGCAACACTGAAGCTTTCTTT. Its protein product is CASRAEKGNTEAFF.

The rearrangement joins TRBV29-1 to TRBJ2-7, with TRBD2 matching over 14 bases. In germline, CDR1 is SQVTM, CDR2 ANQGSEA. The CDR3 is made up of 18 amino acids. V dropped 4 bases and J dropped 2; count of bases not matched to a gene: 13. The CDR3 coding sequence is TGCAGCGTTGGCTTCGCCGGGACTAGCGGGGGACTAGCCTACGAGCAGTACTTC. This sequence encodes CSVGFAGTSGGLAYEQYF.

Details on this clonotype: A much larger clone lies a single base off, so this may be a read error. The V gene is TRBV29-1, the J gene TRBJ2-5, with TRBD2 matching over 9 bases. Germline V gene data show CDR1 as SQVTM and CDR2 as ANQGSEA. This CDR3 is built from 13 residues. Here the CDR3 DNA reads TGCAACGTTGATTCGGCGGGAGGGGAGACCCAGTACTTC. This translates into CNVDSAGGETQYF. Combining the CDR3 with reference TRBV29-1 and TRBJ2-5 gives the whole variable domain SAVISQKPSRDICQRGTSLTIQCQVDSQVTMMFWYRQQPGQSLTLIATANQGSEATYESGFVIDKFPISRPNLTFSTLTVSNMSPEDSSIYLCNVDSAGGETQYFGPGTRLLVL.

This clonotype was seen repeatedly, ten times or more. The chain links TRBV5-1 to TRBJ2-3; D is unresolved. Germline V CDR1 and CDR2: SGHRS, YFSETQ. V dropped 0 bases and J dropped 3 bases, with 2 bases sitting between them. This CDR3 has 12 residues. CDR3 in DNA: TGCGCCAGCAGCTTGGAAACAGATACGCAGTATTTT. Translated, it gives CASSLETDTQYF.

V usage is TRBV5-6 and J usage is TRBJ2-1; 9 nucleotides align to TRBD2. CDR1 is SGHDT and CDR2 is YYEEEE in the germline V gene. This CDR3 is built from 16 residues. V lost 1 base to trimming and J lost 8 bases; unmatched junction nucleotides: 10. CDR3 sequence: CASSLRFGSGGDEQFF. CDR3 DNA: TGTGCCAGCAGCTTGCGTTTTGGTAGCGGGGGTGATGAGCAGTTCTTC.

Points on this clonotype: A clone one base away is much larger, so this may be a read error. V usage is TRBV12-3 or TRBV12-4 and J usage is TRBJ1-1; D is perhaps TRBD1 (6 bases). This CDR3 has 14 amino acids. The CDR3 DNA follows: TGTGCCAGCAGTTTTCAGGGGCTGAACACTAAAGCTTTCTTT. This encodes CASSFQGLNTKAFF.

Worth noting for this clonotype: No conserved phenylalanine or tryptophan ends this CDR3, so it is likely a read error. This chain joins TRBV13 and TRBJ2-7; perhaps D is TRBD1 or TRBD2 (6 bases each). V lost 1 base and J 1 base, leaving 17 bases between the germline ends. Germline V gene data show CDR1 as PRHDT and CDR2 as FYEKMQ (reference sequence). The CDR3 consists of 17 residues. The CDR3 loop is CASSLAGVGAISYEQYL. The CDR3 DNA reads as TGTGCCAGCAGCTTAGCGGGAGTGGGGGCTATTTCCTACGAGCAGTACCTC.

In regard to this clonotype: One end of the junction does not line up with germline, which may come from a read error. The chain couples TRBV7-9 to TRBJ2-3; D is ambiguous. The length of the CDR3 is 14 residues. The germline CDR1 and CDR2 sequences are SEHNR and FQNEAQ (reference sequence). The CDR3 region is CASSLLGMADTRYF. As DNA, the CDR3 is TGTGCCAGCAGCTTACTTGGGATGGCAGATACGCGGTATTTT.

As for this clonotype: An end of the junction does not agree with germline; a read error may underlie this. V usage is TRBV11-2 and J usage is TRBJ2-3; 7 bases map to TRBD2. The CDR3 covers 14 residues. Germline V gives CDR1 SGHAT, CDR2 FQNNGV. CDR3 residues: CANSPHREADTQYF. The CDR3 DNA reads as TGTGCCAACAGCCCCCACCGGGAGGCAGACACGCAGTATTTT.

The genes are TRBV30 and TRBJ2-2, with no clear D. Trimming stripped 0 bases from V and 7 bases from J, with 9 bases between. The CDR3 is 13 amino acids. Germline-derived CDR1 and CDR2 are GTSNPN and SVGIG (reference sequence). The DNA for the CDR3 is TGTGCCTGGAGTGTTACCCGAGTCGGGGAGCTGTTTTTT. Protein sequence: CAWSVTRVGELFF.

The V call is TRBV19, the J call TRBJ2-1, with TRBD2 matching over 8 bases. Trimming at V came to 4 bases and at J to 9 bases, leaving 2 bases not matched to a gene. The CDR3 is 12 residues long. Germline V gives CDR1 LNHDA, CDR2 SQIVND (reference sequence). CDR3 sequence (DNA): TGTGCCAGTAGTAAGACTAGCGCTGAGCAGTTCTTC. Encoded protein: CASSKTSAEQFF.

This clonotype was counted ten times or more. CDR3 in DNA: TGCAGCGTCGCAGGACAGGGTCGTGGCTACACCTTC. It is translated as CSVAGQGRGYTF. The chain uses TRBV29-1 and TRBJ1-2, with TRBD1 matching over 8 bases. V lost 6 bases, J lost 7 bases, and 7 bases stayed unmatched. CDR1 is SQVTM, CDR2 ANQGSEA, per germline. This CDR3 has 12 amino acids.

On this clonotype: This sequence may be a read error, since a much larger clone differs from it by one base. The chain employs TRBV5-4 and TRBJ2-3; 8 bases align to TRBD2. CDR1 and CDR2 from the germline V gene are SGHNT and YYREEE (reference sequence). The CDR3 loop spans 15 amino acids. V shed 4 bases and J 3 bases; nucleotides not matched to a gene: 7. The CDR3 sequence is CASSMAAGVTDTQYF. For the CDR3, the DNA is TGTGCCAGCAGCATGGCAGCGGGAGTTACAGATACGCAGTATTTT.

Comments on this clonotype: At one of its ends the junction is not consistent with the germline gene, which may arise from a read error. This rearrangement joins TRBV11-2 to TRBJ2-1; D is unclear. Germline-derived CDR1 and CDR2 are SGHAT and FQNNGV. The CDR3 runs 15 residues. The CDR3 region is CASSSERSSYNVQFF. In DNA, the CDR3 is TGTGCCAGCAGCTCTGAAAGGAGCTCCTACAATGTGCAGTTCTTC.

This clonotype was picked up one time. A much larger clone is a single base away; this may be a read error. The chain links TRBV9 to TRBJ1-6, with unresolved D. This CDR3 is built from 14 residues. V lost 7 bases to trimming and J lost 7 bases, with 15 bases between them. Germline values: CDR1 SGDLS, CDR2 YYNGEE. The CDR3 nucleotides read TGTGCCAGCCGCGCTGGCGAAGGGAATTCACCCCTCCACTTT. The encoded protein is CASRAGEGNSPLHF.